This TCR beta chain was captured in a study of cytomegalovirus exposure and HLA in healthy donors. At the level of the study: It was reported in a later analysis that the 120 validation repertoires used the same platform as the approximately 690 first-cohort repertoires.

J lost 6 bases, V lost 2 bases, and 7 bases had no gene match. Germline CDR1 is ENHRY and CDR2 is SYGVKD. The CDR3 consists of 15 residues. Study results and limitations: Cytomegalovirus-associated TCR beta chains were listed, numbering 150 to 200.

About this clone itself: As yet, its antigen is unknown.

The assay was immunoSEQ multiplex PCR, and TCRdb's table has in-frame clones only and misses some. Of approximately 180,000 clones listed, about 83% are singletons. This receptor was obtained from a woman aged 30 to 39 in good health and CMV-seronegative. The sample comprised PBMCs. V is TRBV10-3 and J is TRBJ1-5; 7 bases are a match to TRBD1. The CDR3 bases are TGTGCCATCAGTGAGGCTCAAGGGGGCGGTCAGCCCCAGCATTTT. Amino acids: CAISEAQGGGQPQHF.